This T cell receptor (beta chain) was captured by sequencing in a study of blood T cell repertoires in COVID-19. For the study at large: COVID-19 samples collected from the United States, Italy and Spain covered acute and convalescent phases. PBMCs, B-cell-depleted T cells, or T cells were the source of the cDNA or gDNA that made up the material.

As handled by the study authors: Nucleated cell number was recorded as an estimate derived from reference gene primer amplification. Only in-frame clones appear in the TCRdb table, and some are missing; sequencing was by immunoSEQ multiplex PCR. The DNA gave D and trimming, while V, J and clone size come from that table. This sample has 46,000 or so clones; roughly 85% occur once, and the top ten carry over 10%. Germline-derived CDR1 and CDR2 are KGHSH and LQKENI. CDR3 length equals 14 residues. Trimming removed 2 bases at V and 5 bases at J, with 12 bases between. The clonotype originates from a human donor in a cohort sampled during active COVID-19. The sequencing input was peripheral blood. This sequence joins TRBV18 and TRBJ1-2; weak D call: TRBD1 (6 bases). Here the CDR3 DNA reads TGTGCCAGCTCACCAGAACAGAGGGGGTATGGCTACACCTTC. The encoded protein is CASSPEQRGYGYTF.